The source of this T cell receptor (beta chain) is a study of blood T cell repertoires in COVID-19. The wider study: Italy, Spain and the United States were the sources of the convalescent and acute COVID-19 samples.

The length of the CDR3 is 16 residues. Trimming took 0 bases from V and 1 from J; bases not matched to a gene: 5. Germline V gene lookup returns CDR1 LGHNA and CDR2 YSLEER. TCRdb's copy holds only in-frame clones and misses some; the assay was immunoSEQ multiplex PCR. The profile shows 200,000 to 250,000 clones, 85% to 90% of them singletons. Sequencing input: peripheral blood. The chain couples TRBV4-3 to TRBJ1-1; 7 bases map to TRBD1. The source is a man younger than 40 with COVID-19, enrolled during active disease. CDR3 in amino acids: CASSQETGQANTEAFF. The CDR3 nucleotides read TGCGCCAGCAGCCAAGAGACTGGACAGGCGAACACTGAAGCTTTCTTT.